This T cell receptor (beta chain) came from a study of blood T cell repertoires in COVID-19. Assay: immunoSEQ multiplex PCR; the TCRdb copy retains only in-frame clones and omits some. The table lists 400,000 to 450,000 clones, 70% to 90% of them singletons. The CDR3 totals 13 residues. With 6 bases removed from V and 2 bases from J, the gap between germline ends came to 5 bases. This chain connects TRBV12-3 or TRBV12-4 to TRBJ2-6; D ambiguous. The sequence was collected from a woman aged 45-65 years with COVID-19, enrolled during active disease. Sequencing input: peripheral blood. The CDR3 sequence: CASRTAGANVLTF. CDR3 nucleotides: TGTGCCAGCAGAACTGCTGGGGCCAACGTCCTGACTTTC.